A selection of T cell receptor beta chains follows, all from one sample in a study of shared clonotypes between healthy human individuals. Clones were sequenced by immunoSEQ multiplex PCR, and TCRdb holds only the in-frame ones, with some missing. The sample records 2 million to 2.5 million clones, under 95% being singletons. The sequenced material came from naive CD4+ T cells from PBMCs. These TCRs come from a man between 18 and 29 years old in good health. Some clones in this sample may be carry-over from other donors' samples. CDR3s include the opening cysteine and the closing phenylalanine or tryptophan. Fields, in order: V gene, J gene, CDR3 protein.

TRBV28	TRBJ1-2	CASNSGRAGSGYTF
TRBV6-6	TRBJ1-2	CASTGGESNYGYTF
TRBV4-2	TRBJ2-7	CASSQVGVTGLTYEQYF
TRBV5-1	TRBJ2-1	CASSLAVSSYNEQFF
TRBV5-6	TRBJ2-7	CASSERDRGHEQYF
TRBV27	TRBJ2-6	CASSSVSSGANVLTF
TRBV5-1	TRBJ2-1	CASTSGLAGGSRNEQFF
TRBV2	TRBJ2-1	CASTRGPSQQEQFF
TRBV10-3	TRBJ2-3	CAITGSGRVGTDTQYF
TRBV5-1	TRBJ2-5	CASSLELIFSGETQYF
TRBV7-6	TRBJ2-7	CASSPRGAGPYEQYF
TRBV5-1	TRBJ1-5	CASSLGWRQPQHF
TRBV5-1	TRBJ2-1	CASSPLAAGTYNEQFF
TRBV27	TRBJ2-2	CASSLYGAGNTGELFF
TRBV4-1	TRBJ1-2	CASSQDPQAAGYTF
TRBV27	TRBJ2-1	CASSNSGRGYNEQFF
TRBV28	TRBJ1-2	CASRLDGYGYTF
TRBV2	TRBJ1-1	CATSGDMAGAFF
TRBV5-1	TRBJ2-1	CASSLPGLAGGGNNEQFF
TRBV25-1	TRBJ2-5	CASSESRTSGQETQYF
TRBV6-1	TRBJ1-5	CASSDEGIGPQHF
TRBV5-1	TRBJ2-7	CASSLEGYITEQYF
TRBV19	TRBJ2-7	CASSLFGGSSYEQYF
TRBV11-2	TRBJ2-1	CASSLKGTEQFF
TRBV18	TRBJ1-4	CASSPQGAANEKLFF
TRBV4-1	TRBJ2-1	CASSQDFRDRGRRSNEQFF
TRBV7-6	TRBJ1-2	CASSPSLLEWGGYTF
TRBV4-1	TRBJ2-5	CASSQDRAPQETQYF
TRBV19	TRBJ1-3	CASSMVGAWGNTIYF
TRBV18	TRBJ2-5	CASSPPLETQYF
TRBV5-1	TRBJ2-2	CASSLIAGGNTGELFF
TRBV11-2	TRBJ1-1	CASSPTPPRGYTEAFF
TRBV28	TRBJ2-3	CASSPAGAGYTDTQYF
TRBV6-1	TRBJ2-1	CASRLAASWNEQFF
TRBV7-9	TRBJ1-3	CASSLISDTIYF
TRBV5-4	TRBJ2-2	CASSLSVGGSIPGELFF
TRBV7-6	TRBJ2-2	CASSLRGGRMNTGELFF
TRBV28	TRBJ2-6	CASSLTGANVLTF
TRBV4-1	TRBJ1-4	CASSQVDRFNEKLFF
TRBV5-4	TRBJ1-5	CASSSWGSNQPQHF